Each of the 28 T cell receptor beta chains below was sequenced from the same sample in a study of T-cell memory formation after mild COVID-19. TCRdb independently ran MiXCR on the 5' RACE reads; one entry per CDR3 protein. Of 540,000 or so distinct CDR3 sequences in the sample, roughly 22% are singletons; the top ten hold 12%. Specimen: PBMCs or a T cell subset sorted from them (not recorded which). These receptors were obtained from an adult woman who had mild COVID-19 (a few samples of this study predate the infection). Cell type and time point are not known.

CDR3 sequence (DNA): TGTGCTAGTGGTTTGGTACCCCCGGCGGGAGTTAAAGAGCAGTACTTC. Translating gives CASGLVPPAGVKEQYF. This rearrangement joins TRBV12-5 to TRBJ2-7; 7 bases match TRBD2. With 0 bases clipped from V and 7 bases from J, the junction kept 12 bases outside the gene matches. Germline assignment: CDR1 LGHNT and CDR2 FRNRAP. The length of the CDR3 is 16 residues.

J is TRBJ2-7 and V is TRBV19; 10 nucleotides agree with TRBD1. This CDR3 region has 16 residues. Trimming took 4 bases from V and 2 from J; bases not matched to a gene: 8. CDR1 is LNHDA, CDR2 SQIVND, per germline (reference sequence). CDR3 DNA sequence: TGTGCCAGTAGTACCGGGACAGGGGTTGGGGCCTACGAGCAGTACTTC. Protein: CASSTGTGVGAYEQYF.

This clonotype was found a few times. The gene calls are TRBV11-2 and TRBJ2-5; D not resolved. This CDR3 contains 13 residues. Germline V gives CDR1 SGHAT, CDR2 FQNNGV. Trimming cost V 1 base and J 4 bases, with 7 bases left between them. The DNA of the CDR3 is TGTGCCAGCAGCTTAGTCAGTATAGAGACCCAGTACTTC. It translates to CASSLVSIETQYF. The full variable domain, with the rest looked up from reference TRBV11-2 and TRBJ2-5, is EAGVAQSPRYKIIEKRQSVAFWCNPISGHATLYWYQQILGQGPKLLIQFQNNGVVDDSQLPKDRFSAERLKGVDSTLKIQPAKLEDSAVYLCASSLVSIETQYFGPGTRLLVL.

Only a few counts were recorded for this clonotype. This chain uses TRBV5-1 with TRBJ2-3; 8 bases line up with TRBD2. CDR1 and CDR2 (germline): SGHRS, YFSETQ. V dropped 1 base and J dropped 1; count of bases not matched to a gene: 5. The CDR3 sequence is 16 residues long. The CDR3 spells CASSLSGTRGTDTQYF. The CDR3, as DNA: TGCGCCAGCAGCTTGTCCGGGACTAGGGGCACAGATACGCAGTATTTT.

The V gene is TRBV12-3 or TRBV12-4, the J gene TRBJ1-3; perhaps TRBD1 as D (6 bases). Trimming took off 5 bases at V and 5 bases at J, with 13 bases between the two ends. This CDR3 is 14 amino acids long. Here the CDR3 DNA reads TGTGCCAGCAGTCCTCGAACAGGGAGAAACACCATATATTTT. Its protein is CASSPRTGRNTIYF.

This clonotype was observed a handful of times. The gene calls are TRBV15 and TRBJ2-7, with D possibly being TRBD1 (5 bases). Between the trimmed V and J ends, which lost 3 bases and 0 bases, there was a span of 9 bases. Germline CDR1 is LNHNV and CDR2 is YYDKDF (reference sequence). The CDR3 covers 14 residues. CDR3 bases: TGTGCCACCAGCAGTCAGGGTAGCTCCTACGAGCAGTACTTC. Amino acid sequence: CATSSQGSSYEQYF.

The chain has TRBV12-3 or TRBV12-4 and TRBJ2-7; 9 bases are a match to TRBD2. With 6 bases clipped from V and 0 bases from J, the junction kept 12 bases outside the gene matches. CDR3 length equals 17 residues. CDR3 in amino acids: CASSPPRLAASSYEQYF. CDR3 DNA: TGTGCCAGCAGCCCCCCCCGACTAGCGGCGAGCTCCTACGAGCAGTACTTC.

V and J are TRBV4-3 and TRBJ2-5; D not resolved. Trimming shortened V by 0 bases and J by 5 bases, and 10 bases separated the two germline ends. Germline CDR1 reads LGHNA; CDR2 reads YSLEER. The CDR3 runs to 14 residues. Written as DNA, the CDR3 is TGCGCCAGCAGCCAAGATAGTGCGGTGGAGACCCAGTACTTC. It yields the protein CASSQDSAVETQYF.

The V call is TRBV30, the J call TRBJ1-2; D not certain. The germline CDR1 and CDR2 sequences are GTSNPN and SVGIG (reference sequence). Trimming cost V 5 bases and J 3 bases, with 10 bases left between them. The CDR3 spans 12 residues. The CDR3 region is CAWLTPDYGYTF. The DNA for the CDR3 is TGTGCCTGGCTGACACCTGACTATGGCTACACCTTC.

This clonotype has more than one count but fewer than ten. This sequence joins TRBV12-3 or TRBV12-4 and TRBJ2-7, with a tentative D call TRBD1 (6 bases). V lost 3 bases and J 3 bases, leaving 9 bases between the germline ends. This CDR3 has 13 amino acids. For the CDR3, the DNA is TGTGCCAGCAGTTTTCAGGGGAACTACGAGCAGTACTTC. It encodes CASSFQGNYEQYF.

This clonotype has a count of ten or more. V is TRBV29-1 and J is TRBJ2-1; D is uncertain. The CDR3 spans 13 residues. Germline V gene lookup returns CDR1 SQVTM and CDR2 ANQGSEA. Trimming left V 4 bases short and J 0 bases short, with 7 bases between. CDR3 protein: CSVAGDSYNEQFF. DNA for the CDR3: TGCAGCGTTGCGGGCGACTCCTACAATGAGCAGTTCTTC.

The chain carries TRBV6-1 and TRBJ1-2; no firm D call. Trimming removed 6 bases from V and 0 bases from J, with 11 bases in between. The CDR3 extends over 14 amino acids. Germline values: CDR1 MNHNS, CDR2 SASEGT. CDR3 residues: CASSPRRTNYGYTF. In nucleotides, the CDR3 is TGTGCCAGCAGCCCCAGGCGAACTAACTATGGCTACACCTTC.

The rearrangement links TRBV7-3 to TRBJ2-1; D is possibly TRBD2 (6 bases). The CDR3 sequence is 13 residues long. From germline, CDR1 is SGHTA and CDR2 FQGTGA. The V and J ends lost 2 bases and 9 bases respectively, with 11 bases between them. The CDR3, as DNA: TGTGCCAGCAGCTTAGGGGACTGGGGTGAGCAGTTCTTC. Its protein product is CASSLGDWGEQFF.

The chain combines TRBV27 with TRBJ2-1; possibly TRBD1 for D (6 bases). The ends were cut back, 7 bases at V and 4 bases at J, with 11 bases in the middle. Germline V lookup: CDR1 MNHEY, CDR2 SMNVEV (reference sequence). This CDR3 is built from 13 residues. The CDR3 reads CASTYTGYNEQFF. The DNA for the CDR3 is TGTGCCAGCACCTATACAGGGTACAATGAGCAGTTCTTC.

There are a few counts of this clonotype. The rearrangement uses TRBV12-3 or TRBV12-4 and TRBJ2-7, with TRBD1 matching over 10 bases. There are 15 residues in the CDR3. Unmatched junction bases numbered 9, after V lost 6 bases and J lost 4 bases. CDR3 in DNA: TGTGCCAGCAGGTACTCCGGGACAGGGGCTTACGAGCAGTACTTC. This encodes CASRYSGTGAYEQYF.

The rearrangement joins TRBV6-5 to TRBJ2-2; D might be TRBD1 (6 bases). The CDR3 consists of 13 residues. Trimming removed 6 bases from V and 6 bases from J, with 11 bases in between. CDR1 and CDR2 (germline): MNHEY, SVGAGI. The CDR3 sequence is CASRTGSAGELFF. The CDR3 nucleotides read TGTGCCAGCAGAACAGGGAGTGCCGGGGAGCTGTTTTTT.

V gene TRBV12-3 or TRBV12-4 combines with J gene TRBJ2-2, with D maybe TRBD2 (6 bases). The CDR3 contains 15 residues. V gave up 7 bases and J gave up 6 bases, with 18 bases separating them. Written as DNA, the CDR3 is TGTGCCAGCACCCCGGGGGACCCCTTTGCCGGGGAGCTGTTTTTT. Translating gives CASTPGDPFAGELFF.

This sequence joins TRBV7-2 and TRBJ1-1, with 7 positions matching TRBD1. The length of the CDR3 is 14 residues. V was clipped by 6 bases and J by 0 bases; unmatched bases: 4. Germline V lookup: CDR1 SGHTA, CDR2 FQGNSA. The CDR3 DNA is TGTGCCAGCAGACGGGACAGATTGAACACTGAAGCTTTCTTT. Translated, it gives CASRRDRLNTEAFF.

This clonotype has just a few counts. The V gene is TRBV11-2, the J gene TRBJ2-5, with no clear D. Germline values: CDR1 SGHAT, CDR2 FQNNGV. Deletions cut 2 bases from V and 6 bases from J, with 7 bases between. CDR3 length: 12 amino acids. The CDR3 nucleotides read TGTGCCAGCAGCTTATCGACACAGACCCAGTACTTC. It is translated as CASSLSTQTQYF.

J is TRBJ2-1 and V is TRBV19; 10 nucleotides line up with TRBD1. The germline CDR1 and CDR2 sequences are LNHDA and SQIVND (reference sequence). This CDR3 has 13 residues. J was trimmed by 10 bases and V by 9 bases; bases with no gene match: 9. CDR3 sequence reads: CASRQGARFEQFF. CDR3 sequence (DNA): TGTGCCAGCAGACAGGGGGCGCGGTTCGAGCAGTTCTTC.

The chain uses TRBV10-3 and TRBJ2-1; D possibly matches TRBD1 or TRBD2 (5 bases each). This CDR3 spans 14 amino acids. V lost 0 bases and J 5 bases, leaving 8 bases between the germline ends. The germline gives CDR1 ENHRY, CDR2 SYGVKD. CDR3 in amino acids: CAISESLGDNEQFF. The CDR3 DNA follows: TGTGCCATCAGTGAGTCGTTGGGGGACAATGAGCAGTTCTTC.

The chain uses TRBV4-2 and TRBJ2-7, with D perhaps matching TRBD2 (5 bases). V lost 4 bases to trimming and J lost 6 bases, with 22 bases between them. The germline CDR1 and CDR2 sequences are LGHNA and YNFKEQ. The CDR3 is 16 amino acids. For the CDR3, the DNA is TGTGCCAGCAGCCGAGAACTAGACGGGTCCATTGCCGAGCAGTACTTC. This encodes CASSRELDGSIAEQYF.

This clonotype has only a few counts. The chain has TRBV5-1 and TRBJ2-3; TRBD2 matches at 13 bases. The V segment lost 6 bases and the J segment 4 bases; nucleotides outside the gene matches: 14. Looked up from germline, CDR1 is SGHRS and CDR2 is YFSETQ. This CDR3 spans 18 amino acids. The CDR3 protein is CASKALSTSGRAPDTQYF. The CDR3 DNA is TGCGCCAGCAAGGCCCTATCTACTAGCGGGAGGGCCCCAGATACGCAGTATTTT.

This sequence joins TRBV12-3 or TRBV12-4 and TRBJ2-1, with a weak D call TRBD1 (6 bases). The CDR3 runs 13 residues. V was trimmed by 5 bases and J by 5 bases, leaving 10 bases between them. CDR3 protein: CASSGDTDNEQFF. The CDR3 DNA sequence: TGTGCCAGCAGTGGGGACACAGACAATGAGCAGTTCTTC.

V gene TRBV7-2 combines with J gene TRBJ1-4; possibly TRBD1 for D (6 bases). With 1 base removed from V and 5 bases from J, the gap between germline ends came to 14 bases. The germline V gene encodes CDR1 SGHTA and CDR2 FQGNSA. The CDR3 spans 16 residues. The chain's CDR3 is CASSLGTVIGNEKLFF. The CDR3 coding sequence is TGTGCCAGCAGCTTAGGGACAGTAATCGGGAATGAAAAACTGTTTTTT.

This chain joins TRBV5-6 and TRBJ1-1; D is undetermined. There are 14 residues in the CDR3. The V and J ends lost 4 bases and 0 bases respectively, with 10 bases between them. Germline V CDR1 and CDR2: SGHDT, YYEEEE. CDR3 DNA sequence: TGTGCCAGCAGCCCCGGACCGCTGAACACTGAAGCTTTCTTT. Its translation is CASSPGPLNTEAFF.

This clonotype was detected a few times. The chain has TRBV27 and TRBJ2-3; D unresolved. Germline V gene lookup returns CDR1 MNHEY and CDR2 SMNVEV (reference sequence). Trimming removed 3 bases from V and 8 bases from J, with 12 bases in between. This CDR3 contains 13 residues. The CDR3 loop reads CASSLTGSGTQYF. The CDR3 coding sequence is TGTGCCAGCAGTTTGACGGGTAGTGGTACGCAGTATTTT.

The sample holds a few counts of this clonotype. This chain links TRBV6-5 with TRBJ2-3, with TRBD2 matching over 8 bases. The germline V gene encodes CDR1 MNHEY and CDR2 SVGAGI. This CDR3 region has 19 residues. V trimming: 0 bases; J trimming: 2 bases; junction bases outside the gene matches: 13. CDR3 sequence reads: CASSYSTGGSGGLTDTQYF. The CDR3 coding sequence is TGTGCCAGCAGTTACTCGACAGGAGGGAGCGGGGGCCTCACAGATACGCAGTATTTT.